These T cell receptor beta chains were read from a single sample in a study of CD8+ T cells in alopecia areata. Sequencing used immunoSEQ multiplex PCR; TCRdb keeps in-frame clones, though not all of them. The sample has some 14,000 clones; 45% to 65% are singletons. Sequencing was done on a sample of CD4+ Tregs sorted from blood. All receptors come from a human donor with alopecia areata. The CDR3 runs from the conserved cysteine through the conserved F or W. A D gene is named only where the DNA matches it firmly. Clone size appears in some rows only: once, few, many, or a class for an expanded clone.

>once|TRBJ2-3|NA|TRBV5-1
CASKWVAVADTQYF
TGCGCCAGCAAGTGGGTCGCCGTCGCAGATACGCAGTATTTT
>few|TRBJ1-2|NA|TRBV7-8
CASSLLRRQGTNYGYTF
TGTGCCAGCAGCTTACTTCGGCGGCAGGGAACTAACTATGGCTACACCTTC
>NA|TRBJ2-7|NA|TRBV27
CASSSNGRAHEQYF
TGTGCCAGCAGTTCCAATGGCAGGGCCCACGAGCAGTACTTC
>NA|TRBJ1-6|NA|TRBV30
CAWSVRTEGTYNSPLHF
TGTGCCTGGAGTGTCCGGACAGAAGGAACCTATAATTCACCCCTCCACTTT
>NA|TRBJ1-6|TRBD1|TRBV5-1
CASQAGTGGQNSPLHF
TGCGCCAGCCAAGCCGGGACAGGGGGACAAAATTCACCCCTCCACTTT
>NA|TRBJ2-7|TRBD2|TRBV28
CASSPAPPSGYYEQYF
TGTGCCAGCAGTCCCGCCCCCCCTAGCGGATACTACGAGCAGTACTTC
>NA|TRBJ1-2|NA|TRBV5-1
CASSFGQAYGCTF
TGCGCCAGCAGCTTTGGCCAGGCGTATGGCTGCACCTTC
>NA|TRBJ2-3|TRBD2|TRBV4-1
CASSQEGLAGVNTQYF
TGCGCCAGCAGCCAAGAAGGACTAGCGGGAGTAAATACGCAGTATTTT
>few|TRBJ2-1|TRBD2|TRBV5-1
CASSLGSLAGRREQFF
TGCGCCAGCAGCTTGGGCTCCCTAGCGGGGCGGAGGGAGCAGTTCTTC
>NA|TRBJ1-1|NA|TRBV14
CASRPPGVSNTEAFF
TGTGCCAGCAGGCCTCCAGGGGTGTCGAACACTGAAGCTTTCTTT
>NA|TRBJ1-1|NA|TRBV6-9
CASTSTGGPGEAFF
TGTGCCAGCACCTCGACCGGGGGCCCGGGCGAAGCTTTCTTT
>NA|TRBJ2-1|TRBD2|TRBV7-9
CAGGAYNEQFF
TGTGCCGGGGGGGCCTACAATGAGCAGTTCTTC
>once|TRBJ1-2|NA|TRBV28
CASRGMESYGYTF
TGTGCCAGCAGGGGGATGGAATCCTATGGCTACACCTTC
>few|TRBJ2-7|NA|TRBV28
CASSSWRGQTSYEQYF
TGTGCCAGCAGTTCCTGGAGGGGACAAACCTCCTACGAGCAGTACTTC
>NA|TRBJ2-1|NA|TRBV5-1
CASTVGDSYNEQFF
TGCGCCAGCACGGTGGGTGATTCCTACAATGAGCAGTTCTTC
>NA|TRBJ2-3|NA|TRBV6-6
CASSLMPGDTQYF
TGTGCCAGCAGTTTAATGCCTGGGGATACGCAGTATTTT